This T cell receptor beta chain derives from a study of T cells in Graves' hyperthyroidism and ophthalmopathy. What was amplified from RNA transcripts were TCR beta CDR3 regions. In the first-round RT-PCR of the TCR CDR3, the HTBI primer set was used. TCRdb fed the multiplex PCR reads into MiXCR, producing one record per CDR3 protein. Of 300,000 to 450,000 distinct CDR3 sequences detected, roughly 15% appear once; the ten largest clones hold around 20%. This clonotype has ten or more counts. Its specificity is unknown. The CDR3 totals 12 residues. Germline lookup yields CDR1 SEHNR and CDR2 FQNEAQ (reference sequence). Trimming cost V 1 base and J 6 bases, with 6 bases left between them. Ophthalmopathy patients had Clinical Activity Score at least 3, NOSPECS grade at least 4, duration under 3 months. Uncontrolled infection, other autoimmune disease, pregnancy and lactation each barred patients from inclusion.

Study results and caveats: Ophthalmopathy was told apart from stable hyperthyroidism by a 13 V-J model.

Sequenced sample: blood. This TCR was recovered from a young woman with Graves' ophthalmopathy. V usage is TRBV7-9 and J usage is TRBJ1-2; no clear D gene. The CDR3, as DNA: TGTGCCAGCAGCTTAGGCGCTGATGGCTACACCTTC. This sequence encodes CASSLGADGYTF.